This T cell receptor (beta chain) was identified in a study of blood T cells in healthy people across ages. Findings and caveats of the study: Researchers report that TCR beta diversity correlated strongly with naive T cell percentage. As age increased, TCR beta diversity per million T cells fell in a roughly linear fashion.

As concerns this clonotype: No antigen is known for it.

In terms of origin and age, donors were healthy Caucasian individuals from Russia aged about 6 to 90. Every donor contributed about 10 milliliters of peripheral blood by blood draw. A second PCR of 7 to 11 cycles used a sample-barcoded 5' primer and a J-beta primer mix. From the 5' RACE reads, TCRdb called clonotypes with MiXCR, one entry per CDR3 protein. The table includes roughly 680,000 distinct CDR3 sequences, 52% detected once. Trimming removed 1 base from V and 1 base from J, with 13 bases in between. Germline V gene sequence: CDR1 SGDLS, CDR2 YYNGEE. The CDR3 length is 16 residues. The gene calls are TRBV9 and TRBJ2-3; D is unresolved. The material sequenced was blood. The receptor's source is an elderly woman in good health. The CDR3, as DNA: TGTGCCAGCAGCGTAAGTAGTTCGCCCGGCACAGATACGCAGTATTTT. Translating gives CASSVSSSPGTDTQYF.